The TCR beta chain described here comes from a study of spatial heterogeneity in lung cancer. As for the study in general: Sequence detection consistently recorded a greater number of beta-chain than alpha-chain sequences. Raw-read counts averaged over ten per unique TCR and UMI combination.

The germline V gene encodes CDR1 LNHDA and CDR2 SQIVND (reference sequence). V trimming: 6 bases; J trimming: 3 bases; junction bases outside the gene matches: 6. CDR3 size: 15 residues. Every TCR cDNA molecule bore its own unique molecular identifier. TCRdb reprocessed the 5' RACE reads via MiXCR and lists one record per CDR3 protein. The sample has 45,000 to 55,000 distinct CDR3 sequences; approximately 5.7% are singletons. This clonotype came up many times. Time point noted: sample taken at primary tumor resection. Unsorted whole RNA from tumor, nontumor lung or frozen PBMC underwent sequencing. V usage is TRBV19 and J usage is TRBJ2-2; 8 bases match TRBD1. The specimen comprised PBMCs, sampled at surgery. The source of this sequence is a male donor with early-stage non-small cell lung cancer. The CDR3 sequence is CASSVKTGDTGELFF. The CDR3 DNA is TGTGCCAGTAGCGTAAAGACAGGGGACACCGGGGAGCTGTTTTTT.